Listed here are 4 T cell receptor beta chains from one sample, sequenced in a study of early T cells in non-severe SARS-CoV-2 infection. One entry per CDR3 protein results from TCRdb running MiXCR on the 5' RACE reads. The sample holds 30,000 or so distinct CDR3 sequences, roughly 4.9% seen once. What was sequenced was whole blood. Receptors were obtained from an adult who was a healthcare worker with PCR-confirmed SARS-CoV-2 infection or an uninfected control (not recorded which).

By its share, this clonotype is medium-sized. This chain links TRBV12-3 or TRBV12-4 with TRBJ2-2, with 8 positions matching TRBD2. The CDR3 extends over 15 amino acids. The V gene end was trimmed by 6 bases and the J gene end by 7 bases; junction bases not matched to a gene: 10. This chain's CDR3 is CASSARTSMNGELFF. DNA for the CDR3: TGTGCCAGCAGCGCACGGACTAGCATGAACGGGGAGCTGTTTTTT.

This clonotype was seen only a few times. CDR3 sequence: CASSLSGSKYEQYF. The CDR3 DNA reads TGTGCCAGCAGCCTTAGCGGGAGTAAGTACGAGCAGTACTTC. The rearrangement links TRBV11-1 to TRBJ2-7; the match to TRBD2 covers 9 bases. The CDR3 covers 14 residues. V was pared by 5 bases and J by 4 bases, with 6 bases of the junction left unmatched. From germline, CDR1 is SGHAT and CDR2 FQDESV (reference sequence).

This clonotype was seen many times. This chain joins TRBV7-6 and TRBJ2-3, with 9 bases identical to TRBD2. The ends lost 1 base at V and 2 bases at J; junction bases unmatched: 4. The length of the CDR3 is 16 residues. Germline V lookup: CDR1 SGHVS, CDR2 FNYEAQ. The CDR3 reads CASSLGPSGNTDTQYF. CDR3 coding DNA: TGTGCCAGCAGCTTAGGACCTAGCGGGAACACAGATACGCAGTATTTT.

This clonotype was picked up many times. As DNA, the CDR3 is TGTGCCAGCAGCTTAGGGCAGCCCTCCTACGAGCAGTACTTC. It is translated as CASSLGQPSYEQYF. This chain joins TRBV7-9 and TRBJ2-7, with unresolved D. The CDR3 covers 14 residues. The germline V gene encodes CDR1 SEHNR and CDR2 FQNEAQ (reference sequence). V lost 1 base and J lost 0, with 7 bases in between.